The 23 T cell receptor beta chains reported below all come from one sample, sequenced in a study of T cell responses to AZD1222 COVID-19 vaccine. Here immunoSEQ multiplex PCR was the method, and the copy in TCRdb shows in-frame clones only, minus some. The sample carries some 99,000 clones, approximately 91% recorded once. The specimen comprised peripheral blood, sampled 28 days after the second AZD1222 dose. The receptors derive from an adult who received the AZD1222 COVID-19 vaccine.

The chain links TRBV13 to TRBJ2-2; D is possibly TRBD1 (5 bases). The CDR3 totals 17 residues. Germline values: CDR1 PRHDT, CDR2 FYEKMQ (reference sequence). V lost 5 bases to trimming and J lost 3 bases, with 19 bases between them. The CDR3 region has the DNA TGTGCCAGCAGCGGACCCCAAACGCAGGGTTACACCGGGGAGCTGTTTTTT. It is translated as CASSGPQTQGYTGELFF.

This chain joins TRBV9 and TRBJ1-1; no firm D call. This CDR3 is 14 amino acids long. The ends were cut back, 2 bases at V and 2 bases at J, with 10 bases in the middle. Per germline, CDR1 SGDLS and CDR2 YYNGEE. CDR3 sequence reads: CASSVGSSNTEAFF. In DNA, the CDR3 is TGTGCCAGCAGCGTGGGCAGCAGCAACACTGAAGCTTTCTTT.

The gene calls are TRBV5-5 and TRBJ2-7; D perhaps matches TRBD1 (6 bases). Trimming removed 4 bases at V and 1 base at J, with 12 bases between. The CDR3 sequence is 14 residues long. The germline V gene has CDR1 SGHKS and CDR2 YYEKEE (reference sequence). CDR3 loop: CASSPWGTSYEQYF. The CDR3 nucleotides read TGTGCCAGCAGCCCCTGGGGGACATCCTACGAGCAGTACTTC.

The rearrangement links TRBV28 to TRBJ2-7; D gene uncertain. CDR3 length: 13 amino acids. Germline V gene data show CDR1 as MDHEN and CDR2 as SYDVKM. The V and J ends lost 5 bases and 0 bases respectively, with 8 bases between them. In DNA form, the CDR3 reads TGTGCCAGCAGTAAGGGTATCTCCTACGAGCAGTACTTC. This encodes CASSKGISYEQYF.

V and J are TRBV5-1 and TRBJ1-3; D is unclear. Trimming left V 4 bases short and J 0 bases short, with 11 bases between. This CDR3 is 15 amino acids long. Germline V gives CDR1 SGHRS, CDR2 YFSETQ. The CDR3 spells CASSDVGFSGNTIYF. In DNA, the CDR3 is TGCGCCAGCAGCGATGTGGGTTTCTCTGGAAACACCATATATTTT.

The chain couples TRBV7-3 to TRBJ1-1; unclear D gene. The ends were cut back, 5 bases at V and 0 bases at J, with 16 bases in the middle. The CDR3 sequence is 16 residues long. The V gene's germline CDR1 is SGHTA and CDR2 FQGTGA. CDR3 in amino acids: CASSRVLGPMNTEAFF. Here the CDR3 DNA reads TGTGCCAGCAGCCGCGTTTTGGGCCCCATGAACACTGAAGCTTTCTTT.

The CDR3 DNA sequence: TGTGCCAGCAGTAAGGGGGGGCGTACGGGGCAGTACTTC. Protein product: CASSKGGRTGQYF. The rearrangement joins TRBV28 to TRBJ2-7; TRBD2 might be the D (7 bases). Trimming took 5 bases from V and 9 from J, leaving 17 bases between them. The CDR3 has 13 amino acids. The germline V gene has CDR1 MDHEN and CDR2 SYDVKM. The entire variable domain, with the rest obtained from reference TRBV28 and TRBJ2-7, is as follows: DVKVTQSSRYLVKRTGEKVFLECVQDMDHENMFWYRQDPGLGLRLIYFSYDVKMKEKGDIPEGYSVSREKKERFSLILESASTNQTSMYLCASSKGGRTGQYFGPGTRLTVT.

The chain couples TRBV27 to TRBJ1-5; D remains unclear. V lost 3 bases and J lost 2, with 5 bases in between. Germline values: CDR1 MNHEY, CDR2 SMNVEV (reference sequence). The CDR3 is made up of 13 amino acids. The CDR3 loop is CASSFWGNQPQHF. The CDR3 nucleotides read TGTGCCAGCAGTTTTTGGGGCAATCAGCCCCAGCATTTT.

This chain joins TRBV28 and TRBJ1-3; D is uncertain. V gave up 1 base and J gave up 0 bases, with 4 bases separating them. The CDR3 has 14 amino acids. The germline V gene has CDR1 MDHEN and CDR2 SYDVKM. The CDR3 DNA reads as TGTGCCAGCAGTTTATCGAGCTCTGGAAACACCATATATTTT. Translated, it gives CASSLSSSGNTIYF.

The rearrangement joins TRBV11-2 to TRBJ2-5, with 7 bases lining up with TRBD1. This CDR3 comprises 13 residues. Germline V gives CDR1 SGHAT, CDR2 FQNNGV. The V segment lost 6 bases and the J segment 4 bases; nucleotides outside the gene matches: 5. This CDR3 reads CASRRTGVETQYF. CDR3 sequence (DNA): TGTGCCAGCAGAAGGACAGGTGTAGAGACCCAGTACTTC.

In this sample, this clone turned up once. This sample includes further DNA sequences coding for the same CDR3. This sequence joins TRBV18 and TRBJ1-1; the D is unclear. Germline V lookup: CDR1 KGHSH, CDR2 LQKENI. The CDR3 is 14 residues long. The ends were cut back, 3 bases at V and 1 base at J, with 9 bases in the middle. CDR3 DNA: TGTGCCAGCTCACCCCTCCCCCAGAACACTGAAGCTTTCTTT. It yields the protein CASSPLPQNTEAFF. The variable domain in full, completed from reference TRBV18 and TRBJ1-1, reads NAGVMQNPRHLVRRRGQEARLRCSPMKGHSHVYWYRQLPEEGLKFMVYLQKENIIDESGMPKERFSAEFPKEGPSILRIQQVVRGDSAAYFCASSPLPQNTEAFFGQGTRLTVV.

This chain connects TRBV5-8 to TRBJ1-5; D not resolved. The CDR3 is made up of 15 amino acids. Trimming removed 0 bases at V and 2 bases at J, with 9 bases between. Germline V gives CDR1 SGHTS, CDR2 YDEGEE. CDR3 in DNA: TGTGCCAGCAGCTTGGGGTTGGGCGGCAATCAGCCCCAGCATTTT. Protein sequence: CASSLGLGGNQPQHF.

The chain couples TRBV3-1 (or the pseudogene TRBV3-2) to TRBJ2-2; the match to TRBD1 covers 7 bases. The CDR3 has 21 amino acids. Germline V CDR1 and CDR2: LGHDT, YNNKEL (reference sequence). V lost 4 bases and J lost 7; bases outside the gene matches: 27. The CDR3 sequence is CASSPQWDGMGTENPDGELFF. The CDR3 DNA sequence: TGTGCCAGCAGCCCCCAATGGGACGGAATGGGGACAGAGAACCCCGACGGGGAGCTGTTTTTT.

The chain uses TRBV6-6 and TRBJ2-1; 9 nucleotides line up with TRBD2. The CDR3 covers 15 residues. CDR1 and CDR2 (germline): MNHNY, SVGAGI (reference sequence). V trimming: 0 bases; J trimming: 7 bases; junction bases outside the gene matches: 4. CDR3 in DNA: TGTGCCAGCAGTTACTCGGCGGGAGGGCTGAATGAGCAGTTCTTC. This codes for CASSYSAGGLNEQFF.

The V gene is TRBV27, the J gene TRBJ2-7; D possibly corresponds to TRBD1 (6 bases). This CDR3 spans 18 amino acids. Trimming shortened V by 6 bases and J by 2 bases, and 26 bases separated the two germline ends. The germline CDR1 and CDR2 sequences are MNHEY and SMNVEV (reference sequence). The CDR3 DNA sequence: TGTGCCAGCAGCAGGGTCGTGGGGGCCGTAAAGGGGGCCTACGAGCAGTACTTC. Amino acid sequence: CASSRVVGAVKGAYEQYF.

This chain uses TRBV15 with TRBJ2-7, with TRBD2 as a possible D gene (6 bases). CDR3 length: 14 residues. The V gene's germline CDR1 is LNHNV and CDR2 YYDKDF (reference sequence). Trimming removed 9 bases at V and 1 base at J, with 16 bases between. CDR3 in DNA: TGTGCCACACAAAGCCGGGACTCTTCCTACGAGCAGTACTTC. Translating it yields CATQSRDSSYEQYF.

The CDR3 region has the DNA TGTGCCTCGCAGCAGAACACTGAAGCTTTCTTT. Translation gives CASQQNTEAFF. The chain carries TRBV30 and TRBJ1-1, with D unresolved. V gave up 7 bases and J gave up 1 base, with 7 bases separating them. CDR3 length: 11 residues. Germline V gives CDR1 GTSNPN, CDR2 SVGIG (reference sequence).

Only a few counts were recorded for this clone. This chain uses TRBV5-6 with TRBJ2-7, with 10 bases that match TRBD1. The CDR3 runs to 16 residues. V trimming: 4 bases; J trimming: 7 bases; junction bases outside the gene matches: 14. The V gene's germline CDR1 is SGHDT and CDR2 YYEEEE. For the CDR3, the DNA is TGTGCCAGCAGCCGATTACCGGGACAGGGGAGGACGGAGCAGTACTTC. It yields the protein CASSRLPGQGRTEQYF.

This clone has a single count. The rearrangement uses TRBV18 and TRBJ1-5, with D unresolved. The ends were cut back, 3 bases at V and 0 bases at J, with 9 bases in the middle. The CDR3 runs 15 residues. Germline loops: CDR1 KGHSH, CDR2 LQKENI. CDR3 region: CASSPEVYSNQPQHF. In nucleotides, the CDR3 is TGTGCCAGCTCACCCGAGGTCTATAGCAATCAGCCCCAGCATTTT.

The chain joins TRBV10-3 to TRBJ1-2; D ambiguous. V was shortened by 4 bases and J by 8 bases, with 11 bases between the two germline ends. Germline values: CDR1 ENHRY, CDR2 SYGVKD. The CDR3 loop spans 12 amino acids. The CDR3 here is CAISAGSKGYTF. CDR3 coding DNA: TGTGCCATCAGTGCGGGCAGCAAGGGCTACACCTTC.

The chain joins TRBV30 to TRBJ1-1, with a weak D call TRBD1 (6 bases). Germline CDR1 and CDR2: GTSNPN and SVGIG (reference sequence). The V end lost 0 bases, the J end lost 5 bases, and 13 bases lay between the germline ends. The CDR3 has 14 amino acids. The CDR3 DNA follows: TGTGCCTGGAGTGTGGTTACAGGGTCAACTGAAGCTTTCTTT. Translated, it gives CAWSVVTGSTEAFF.

The chain uses TRBV11-2 and TRBJ1-6, with a possible D match to TRBD1 (5 bases). The CDR3 is made up of 18 amino acids. CDR1 and CDR2 (germline): SGHAT, FQNNGV. The V end was cut by 3 bases, the J end by 0 bases, with 15 bases between. CDR3 in amino acids: CASSLGDPRSSYNSPLHF. The CDR3 DNA reads as TGTGCCAGCAGCTTGGGGGACCCCCGGAGCTCCTATAATTCACCCCTCCACTTT.

The chain has TRBV12-2 and TRBJ2-1. TRBV12-2 is an annotated pseudogene. The CDR3 loop spans 14 amino acids. The CDR3 region is CASRPDRIGRRQFF. The CDR3 region has the DNA TGTGCAAGTCGCCCTGATAGAATAGGGCGGCGGCAGTTCTTC.